This T cell receptor beta chain was identified in a study of shared clonotypes between healthy human individuals. The V segment lost 5 bases and the J segment 5 bases; nucleotides outside the gene matches: 5. The CDR3 is 14 residues long. Germline V gene data show CDR1 as ENHRY and CDR2 as SYGVKD. Some clones are missing from TCRdb's copy, which holds only in-frame ones; the method was immunoSEQ multiplex PCR. The sample lists about 640,000 clones, approximately 79% occurring once. The clonotype originates from a woman in her twenties or thirties in good health. The J gene is TRBJ2-7, the V gene TRBV10-3, with 11 positions matching TRBD2. Sequencing was carried out using memory CD4+ T cells sorted from blood. The subset: CD45RA-negative fraction. The CDR3 loop reads CAISLAGGRDEQYF. In nucleotides, the CDR3 is TGTGCCATCAGTTTAGCGGGAGGGCGCGACGAGCAGTACTTC.